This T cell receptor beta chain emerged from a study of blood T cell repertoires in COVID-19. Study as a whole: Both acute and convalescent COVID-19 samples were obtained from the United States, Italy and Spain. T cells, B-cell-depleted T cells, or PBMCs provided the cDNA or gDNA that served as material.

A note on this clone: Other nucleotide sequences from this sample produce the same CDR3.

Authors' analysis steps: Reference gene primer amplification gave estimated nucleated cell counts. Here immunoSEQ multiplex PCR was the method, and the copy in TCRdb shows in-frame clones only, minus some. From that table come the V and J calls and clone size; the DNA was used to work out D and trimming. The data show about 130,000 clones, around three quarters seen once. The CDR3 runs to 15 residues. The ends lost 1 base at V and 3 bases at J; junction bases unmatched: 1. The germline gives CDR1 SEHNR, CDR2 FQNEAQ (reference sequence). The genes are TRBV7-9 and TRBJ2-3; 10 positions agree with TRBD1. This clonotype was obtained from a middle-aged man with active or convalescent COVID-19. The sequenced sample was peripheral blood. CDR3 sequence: CASSLGQGATDTQYF. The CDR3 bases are TGTGCCAGCAGCTTAGGACAGGGGGCGACAGATACGCAGTATTTT.